One sample yielded the 22 T cell receptor beta chains listed below, sequenced in a study of blood T cell repertoires in COVID-19. The protocol was immunoSEQ multiplex PCR, while the TCRdb copy is restricted to in-frame clones and leaves out a portion. The sample shows 160,000 or so clones, 81% of them seen only once. The sample consisted of peripheral blood. Source of these receptors: a human donor in a cohort sampled during active COVID-19.

The chain uses TRBV7-8 and TRBJ2-1; 7 bases agree with TRBD2. V lost 5 bases, J lost 3 bases, and 13 bases stayed unmatched. Germline CDR1 reads SGHVS; CDR2 reads FQNEAQ. The CDR3 is 17 amino acids. This CDR3 is CASSRSPRDYYYNEQFF. The CDR3, as DNA: TGTGCCAGCAGCCGGAGTCCCAGGGACTACTACTACAATGAGCAGTTCTTC.

This chain joins TRBV5-1 and TRBJ1-1, with a possible D match to TRBD1 (6 bases). The CDR3 consists of 13 residues. The V end was cut by 5 bases, the J end by 4 bases, with 12 bases between. Germline CDR1 SGHRS, CDR2 YFSETQ. The CDR3 reads CASRRRGATEAFF. The CDR3 DNA sequence: TGCGCCAGCAGGCGTCGGGGGGCCACTGAAGCTTTCTTT.

On this clone: This sample includes further DNA sequences coding for the same CDR3. V usage is TRBV9 and J usage is TRBJ2-7; no firm D call. CDR1 and CDR2 (germline): SGDLS, YYNGEE. Trimming removed 2 bases at V and 0 bases at J, with 9 bases between. This CDR3 is built from 14 residues. CDR3 protein: CASSVGSSSYEQYF. Here the CDR3 DNA reads TGTGCCAGCAGCGTGGGCTCAAGCTCCTACGAGCAGTACTTC.

The chain couples TRBV27 to TRBJ1-3; D gene uncertain. Germline V CDR1 and CDR2: MNHEY, SMNVEV (reference sequence). The V gene lost 3 bases and the J gene lost 4 bases, with 7 bases spanning the gap. The CDR3 loop spans 13 amino acids. The CDR3 sequence is CASSFSSGNTIYF. CDR3 in DNA: TGTGCCAGCAGTTTTTCATCAGGAAACACCATATATTTT.

The chain uses TRBV3-1 (or the pseudogene TRBV3-2) and TRBJ2-1; no clear D gene. Per the germline V gene, CDR1 is LGHDT and CDR2 is YNNKEL (reference sequence). This CDR3 spans 16 amino acids. The V gene lost 5 bases and the J gene lost 4 bases, with 18 bases spanning the gap. The CDR3 spells CASSESARSNYNEQFF. The CDR3 coding sequence is TGTGCCAGCAGCGAAAGCGCCCGATCCAATTACAATGAGCAGTTCTTC.

The chain employs TRBV7-9 and TRBJ1-1; 9 nucleotides align to TRBD1. V was pared by 3 bases and J by 2 bases, with 1 base of the junction left unmatched. The CDR3 is 14 amino acids. Germline lookup yields CDR1 SEHNR and CDR2 FQNEAQ (reference sequence). CDR3: CASSLDRGNTEAFF. The CDR3 DNA follows: TGTGCCAGCAGCTTGGACAGGGGTAACACTGAAGCTTTCTTT.

The chain recombines TRBV28 with TRBJ2-4; tentative D call: TRBD1 (6 bases). The CDR3 is made up of 15 amino acids. Germline V CDR1 and CDR2: MDHEN, SYDVKM. Trimming removed 3 bases at V and 5 bases at J, with 14 bases between. The CDR3 nucleotides read TGTGCCAGCAGTTTTTTTCCGGGACAACAAAACATTCAGTACTTC. Residues: CASSFFPGQQNIQYF.

The V gene is TRBV28, the J gene TRBJ2-7, with TRBD2 matching over 7 bases. Germline trimming cut 5 bases from V and 1 base from J; bases unmatched to any gene: 5. CDR3 length equals 14 residues. The germline CDR1 and CDR2 sequences are MDHEN and SYDVKM. The chain's CDR3 is CASSLPGLSYEQYF. The CDR3 coding sequence is TGTGCCAGCAGTCTACCGGGACTATCCTACGAGCAGTACTTC.

The chain joins TRBV27 to TRBJ2-7; D possibly corresponds to TRBD1 (5 bases). Trimming left V 6 bases short and J 3 bases short, with 15 bases between. Germline V gene lookup returns CDR1 MNHEY and CDR2 SMNVEV (reference sequence). The CDR3 is 14 amino acids. The CDR3 sequence is CASRKGVGVYEQYF. In nucleotides, the CDR3 is TGTGCCAGCAGGAAAGGGGTAGGGGTCTACGAGCAGTACTTC.

The chain has TRBV9 and TRBJ2-7, with D possibly TRBD2 on 6 matching bases. V was cut by 4 bases and J by 3 bases, with 23 bases left in between. Per the germline V gene, CDR1 is SGDLS and CDR2 is YYNGEE. CDR3 size: 17 residues. As DNA, the CDR3 is TGTGCCAGCAGCTTTTGTAGTACCGGGACTGGGGTCTACGAGCAGTACTTC. Encoded protein: CASSFCSTGTGVYEQYF.

The V call is TRBV9, the J call TRBJ2-7, with unresolved D. CDR1 is SGDLS and CDR2 is YYNGEE in the germline V gene. With 4 bases removed from V and 5 bases from J, the gap between germline ends came to 13 bases. CDR3 length: 13 residues. CDR3 protein: CASSPGGTHEQYF. The CDR3, as DNA: TGTGCCAGCAGCCCCGGTGGTACCCACGAGCAGTACTTC. Drawing the rest from reference TRBV9 and TRBJ2-7, the complete variable domain is DSGVTQTPKHLITATGQRVTLRCSPRSGDLSVYWYQQSLDQGLQFLIQYYNGEERAKGNILERFSAQQFPDLHSELNLSSLELGDSALYFCASSPGGTHEQYFGPGTRLTVT.

V and J are TRBV7-2 and TRBJ2-3, with D hard to call. The CDR3 length is 13 residues. The V and J ends lost 1 base and 6 bases respectively, with 8 bases between them. The germline gives CDR1 SGHTA, CDR2 FQGNSA. The CDR3: CASSLGHTDTQYF. CDR3 bases: TGTGCCAGCAGCTTAGGGCACACGGATACGCAGTATTTT.

This clone has a single count. The V call is TRBV19, the J call TRBJ2-5, with 7 bases aligning to TRBD1. The CDR3 length is 13 residues. CDR1 and CDR2 from the germline V gene are LNHDA and SQIVND (reference sequence). The V segment lost 4 bases and the J segment 5 bases; nucleotides outside the gene matches: 4. This CDR3 reads CASSKTGVETQYF. The CDR3 nucleotides read TGTGCCAGTAGTAAAACAGGGGTTGAGACCCAGTACTTC.

The rearrangement uses TRBV6-6 and TRBJ2-2; tentative D call: TRBD2 (5 bases). The CDR3 length is 15 residues. Germline CDR1 MNHNY, CDR2 SVGAGI (reference sequence). Between the trimmed V and J ends, which lost 6 bases and 7 bases, there was a span of 18 bases. The CDR3 region has the DNA TGTGCCAGCAGCCCCCGGGGAGCAGACGGCGGGGAGCTGTTTTTT. Protein: CASSPRGADGGELFF.

This clone appeared once. The rearrangement uses TRBV2 and TRBJ2-1; TRBD2 matches at 10 bases. Germline V gene data show CDR1 as SNHLY and CDR2 as FYNNEI. This CDR3 has 15 residues. Trimming took 4 bases from V and 9 from J; bases not matched to a gene: 9. In nucleotides, the CDR3 is TGTGCCAGCAGTGGGAGCGGGGGGGGACGTGTTGAGCAGTTCTTC. Translating gives CASSGSGGGRVEQFF.

The chain links TRBV21-1 to TRBJ2-1; the table's D call of TRBD2 was not tested on the DNA. TRBV21-1 is a listed pseudogene. This CDR3 spans 13 amino acids. In nucleotides, the CDR3 is TGTGCCAGCAGCAAAAACGGGGGACTAAGTTGTTTCTTC. Amino acids: CASSKNGGLSCFF.

J is TRBJ1-2 and V is TRBV7-8; D is undetermined. The germline V gene encodes CDR1 SGHVS and CDR2 FQNEAQ. CDR3 size: 12 residues. The V end was cut by 1 base, the J end by 3 bases, with 3 bases between. The CDR3 DNA reads as TGTGCCAGCAGCTTAGGAGACTATGGCTACACCTTC. Residues: CASSLGDYGYTF.

This chain joins TRBV6-5 and TRBJ1-1, with 7 bases that match TRBD1. From germline, CDR1 is MNHEY and CDR2 SVGAGI. The CDR3 sequence is 13 residues long. Losses at the gene ends were 5 bases for V and 6 bases for J; bases not matched to a gene: 6. The CDR3: CASSRQGWSEAFF. The CDR3 nucleotides read TGTGCCAGCAGTCGACAGGGTTGGTCTGAAGCTTTCTTT.

This clone appeared a few times. The chain joins TRBV2 to TRBJ1-1, with TRBD1 matching over 7 bases. This CDR3 is 13 amino acids long. Germline V CDR1 and CDR2: SNHLY, FYNNEI. The J segment lost 6 bases and the V segment lost 6 bases, leaving 7 bases of the junction unmatched. CDR3 sequence: CASRADRVSEAFF. The CDR3, as DNA: TGTGCCAGCAGGGCCGACAGGGTCTCTGAAGCTTTCTTT. The whole variable domain, remainder taken from reference TRBV2 and TRBJ1-1, is EPEVTQTPSHQVTQMGQEVILRCVPISNHLYFYWYRQILGQKVEFLVSFYNNEISEKSEIFDDQFSVERPDGSNFTLKIRSTKLEDSAMYFCASRADRVSEAFFGQGTRLTVV.

This rearrangement joins TRBV6-2 or TRBV6-3 to TRBJ2-2; 8 nucleotides align to TRBD1. V was pared by 0 bases and J by 1 base, with 1 base of the junction left unmatched. The CDR3 runs to 16 residues. From germline, CDR1 is MNHEY and CDR2 SVGEGT. The CDR3: CASSYSTGVNTGELFF. The CDR3 DNA follows: TGTGCCAGCAGTTACTCGACAGGGGTGAACACCGGGGAGCTGTTTTTT.

The chain carries TRBV19 and TRBJ2-3; possibly TRBD2 for D (5 bases). V was trimmed by 6 bases and J by 2 bases, leaving 18 bases between them. Germline V gives CDR1 LNHDA, CDR2 SQIVND (reference sequence). This CDR3 is 16 amino acids long. As DNA, the CDR3 is TGTGCCAGTAGCACCGAGCGGCGGTCCTCCACAGATACGCAGTATTTT. Protein sequence: CASSTERRSSTDTQYF.

The chain couples TRBV9 to TRBJ1-6, with 8 bases matching TRBD1. Unmatched junction bases numbered 9, after V lost 3 bases and J lost 10 bases. This CDR3 region has 15 residues. In germline, CDR1 is SGDLS, CDR2 YYNGEE. CDR3 in DNA: TGTGCCAGCAGCGCGACAGGGGCTCTAACGTCACCCCTCCACTTT. Encoded protein: CASSATGALTSPLHF.